These 23 T cell receptor beta chains were sequenced from one sample in a study. TCRdb used MiXCR to reprocess the 5' RACE reads, holding one entry per CDR3 protein. The table lists roughly 69,000 distinct CDR3 sequences, 20% to 25% of them singletons. The sample consisted of memory CD4+ T cells sorted from a lymph node. Documented subset: memory CD4+ T cells, CD4+CD45RO+CD25-. The receptors originated from a female donor with breast cancer.

This clonotype was seen more than once but under ten times. The genes are TRBV20-1 and TRBJ2-7; TRBD1 aligns across 10 bases. After removal of 6 bases from V and 3 bases from J, the junction contained 2 bases not matched to a gene. The V gene's germline CDR1 is DFQATT and CDR2 SNEGSKA (reference sequence). This CDR3 contains 12 residues. This chain's CDR3 is CSAGQGDYEQYF. In DNA, the CDR3 is TGCAGTGCAGGACAGGGGGACTACGAGCAGTACTTC.

In this sample, this clonotype turned up many times. The chain couples TRBV6-5 to TRBJ2-7, with D unresolved. The CDR3 totals 13 residues. Germline V lookup: CDR1 MNHEY, CDR2 SVGAGI. Trimming pared 6 bases from V and 0 bases from J, leaving 9 bases between. The CDR3 protein is CASRADGSYEQYF. The CDR3, as DNA: TGTGCCAGCAGGGCCGATGGCTCCTACGAGCAGTACTTC.

Many counts were recorded for this clonotype. The chain has TRBV5-1 and TRBJ2-1; the match to TRBD1 covers 10 bases. This CDR3 has 15 amino acids. The trim removed 4 bases at V and 4 bases at J, leaving 5 bases unmatched. CDR1 and CDR2 from the germline V gene are SGHRS and YFSETQ. The DNA of the CDR3 is TGCGCCAGCAGCCGAGGGACAGGGGATTACAATGAGCAGTTCTTC. Residues: CASSRGTGDYNEQFF.

The J gene is TRBJ1-2, the V gene TRBV20-1; D unresolved. V shed 0 bases and J shed 8 bases, with 13 bases lying between them. Germline CDR1 and CDR2: DFQATT and SNEGSKA (reference sequence). The CDR3 sequence is 13 residues long. The CDR3 protein is CSARDGRRQGYTF. CDR3 coding DNA: TGCAGTGCTAGAGATGGGCGGCGTCAGGGCTACACCTTC.

The CDR3 reads CASSSNRDTQYF. The CDR3 bases are TGTGCCAGCAGCTCGAACAGGGATACGCAGTATTTT. This rearrangement joins TRBV7-8 to TRBJ2-3, with D perhaps matching TRBD1 (5 bases). Germline lookup yields CDR1 SGHVS and CDR2 FQNEAQ. The CDR3 is 12 residues long. V gave up 4 bases and J gave up 6 bases, with 8 bases separating them. Using reference TRBV7-8 and TRBJ2-3 for the parts outside the CDR3, the full variable domain is GAGVSQSPRYKVAKRGQDVALRCDPISGHVSLFWYQQALGQGPEFLTYFQNEAQLDKSGLPSDRFFAERPEGSVSTLKIQRTQQEDSAVYLCASSSNRDTQYFGPGTRLTVL.

This clonotype has only a few counts. The V and J genes are TRBV20-1 and TRBJ1-2, with D possibly matching TRBD1 (5 bases). The CDR3 has 15 residues. Trimming took off 0 bases at V and 4 bases at J, with 15 bases between the two ends. Germline CDR1 is DFQATT and CDR2 is SNEGSKA (reference sequence). CDR3 DNA: TGCAGTGCTAGAGATCAAAACGGGACCCCCTATGGCTACACCTTC. Encoded protein: CSARDQNGTPYGYTF.

This clonotype was seen at least ten times. The rearrangement joins TRBV5-1 to TRBJ2-2; no reliable D call. The CDR3 length is 15 residues. With 5 bases removed from V and 0 bases from J, the gap between germline ends came to 11 bases. CDR1 and CDR2 from the germline V gene are SGHRS and YFSETQ. In DNA, the CDR3 is TGCGCCAGCAGACCCCCCGTTGCGAACACCGGGGAGCTGTTTTTT. It specifies CASRPPVANTGELFF.

The chain carries TRBV12-3 or TRBV12-4 and TRBJ1-5; D call uncertain. Trimming removed 3 bases at V and 1 base at J, with 7 bases between. This CDR3 spans 14 amino acids. The CDR3 protein is CASSFLGSNQPQHF. CDR3 in DNA: TGTGCCAGCAGTTTCTTAGGAAGCAATCAGCCCCAGCATTTT.

This clonotype was recorded a few times. The chain carries TRBV5-8 and TRBJ2-5; 10 positions match TRBD2. V gave up 0 bases and J gave up 5 bases; unmatched junction bases: 10. Per the germline V gene, CDR1 is SGHTS and CDR2 is YDEGEE. The CDR3 runs to 17 residues. CDR3 bases: TGTGCCAGCAGCTTGGAAGGGATAGCGGGAGGTTTGGAGACCCAGTACTTC. Translated, it gives CASSLEGIAGGLETQYF.

This chain joins TRBV6-1 and TRBJ2-5; possibly TRBD1 for D (6 bases). The germline V gene has CDR1 MNHNS and CDR2 SASEGT. Trimming took off 3 bases at V and 4 bases at J, with 6 bases between the two ends. The CDR3 spans 12 residues. Here the CDR3 reads CASSDRGETQYF. The CDR3 nucleotides read TGTGCCAGCAGTGACAGGGGAGAGACCCAGTACTTC.

This clonotype was picked up a small number of times. This chain uses TRBV6-1 with TRBJ2-4, with D possibly TRBD1 on 5 matching bases. Germline assignment: CDR1 MNHNS and CDR2 SASEGT. The CDR3 consists of 15 residues. Trimming cost V 4 bases and J 10 bases, with 20 bases left between them. The DNA of the CDR3 is TGTGCCAGCAGTGGTCAAAATGGCAGGGAAGGAATTCAGTACTTC. Protein: CASSGQNGREGIQYF.

The chain has TRBV5-6 and TRBJ1-2; 7 nucleotides align to TRBD1. V dropped 2 bases and J dropped 4; count of bases not matched to a gene: 8. CDR1 and CDR2 from the germline V gene are SGHDT and YYEEEE. The CDR3 loop spans 15 amino acids. CDR3 protein: CASSLPPGTAYGYTF. The CDR3 nucleotides are TGTGCCAGCAGCTTACCGCCAGGGACAGCCTATGGCTACACCTTC.

This clonotype was counted once. The chain has TRBV20-1 and TRBJ2-2; 8 bases agree with TRBD2. The germline V gene has CDR1 DFQATT and CDR2 SNEGSKA (reference sequence). The CDR3 has 14 residues. J was trimmed by 6 bases and V by 5 bases; bases with no gene match: 8. In nucleotides, the CDR3 is TGCAGTGCTGGTTCGGGCGGGAGGCCCGGGGAGCTGTTTTTT. Encoded protein: CSAGSGGRPGELFF.

The genes are TRBV20-1 and TRBJ1-1, with D possibly TRBD1 on 5 matching bases. The CDR3 is 14 amino acids. Germline loops: CDR1 DFQATT, CDR2 SNEGSKA (reference sequence). The V gene lost 5 bases and the J gene lost 0 bases, with 13 bases spanning the gap. The DNA of the CDR3 is TGCAGTGCTTTGGCAGGGTCGGTGAACACTGAAGCTTTCTTT. Amino acid sequence: CSALAGSVNTEAFF.

The V gene is TRBV20-1, the J gene TRBJ1-1; D remains ambiguous. CDR3 length: 14 residues. V shed 3 bases and J shed 5 bases, with 16 bases lying between them. The V gene's germline CDR1 is DFQATT and CDR2 SNEGSKA (reference sequence). CDR3 sequence: CSARVRSGKTEAFF. DNA for the CDR3: TGCAGTGCTAGGGTACGTAGTGGAAAGACTGAAGCTTTCTTT.

The chain joins TRBV4-2 to TRBJ1-2; the D gene is possibly TRBD1 (5 bases). This CDR3 contains 17 residues. CDR1 is LGHNA and CDR2 is YNFKEQ in the germline V gene. The ends were cut back, 2 bases at V and 8 bases at J, with 24 bases in the middle. CDR3 in amino acids: CASSQPFRQGRLSGYTF. The CDR3 coding sequence is TGTGCCAGCAGCCAACCCTTCAGGCAGGGCCGTCTCTCGGGCTACACCTTC.

The V gene is TRBV20-1, the J gene TRBJ2-7; D is possibly TRBD2 (6 bases). V lost 3 bases and J 1 base, leaving 10 bases between the germline ends. Per germline, CDR1 DFQATT and CDR2 SNEGSKA (reference sequence). CDR3 length equals 13 residues. This chain's CDR3 is CSARPTSSYEQYF. The CDR3 DNA reads as TGCAGTGCTAGGCCGACTAGTTCCTACGAGCAGTACTTC.

The table lists this clonotype with a few counts. The chain's CDR3 is CSVAQDTDTQYF. In DNA, the CDR3 is TGCAGCGTTGCTCAGGACACAGATACGCAGTATTTT. The chain recombines TRBV29-1 with TRBJ2-3; D is unresolved. V was pared by 4 bases and J by 2 bases, with 7 bases between. Per germline, CDR1 SQVTM and CDR2 ANQGSEA. CDR3 length equals 12 residues.

This rearrangement joins TRBV4-3 to TRBJ1-2; 8 nucleotides align to TRBD1. Germline loops: CDR1 LGHNA, CDR2 YSLEER. The CDR3 consists of 17 residues. J was trimmed by 1 base and V by 3 bases; bases with no gene match: 10. CDR3 coding DNA: TGCGCCAGCAGCCAGACGTCCGGGACAGGCGGTAACTATGGCTACACCTTC. Amino acids: CASSQTSGTGGNYGYTF.

A word on this clonotype: The missing conserved phenylalanine or tryptophan at the end of this CDR3 makes a read error likely. The DNA is left out, because the CDR3 cannot be placed on it with certainty; the CDR3 is given as TCRdb lists it. V gene TRBV5-1 combines with J gene TRBJ2-1; the table's D call, TRBD1, was not checked against the DNA. The CDR3 totals 8 residues, both ends included. Germline lookup yields CDR1 SGHRS and CDR2 YFSETQ. CDR3 protein: CASSYQGQ.

This clonotype was counted between two and nine times. The chain combines TRBV5-1 with TRBJ1-2; D might be TRBD1 (6 bases). Trimming pared 8 bases from V and 2 bases from J, leaving 10 bases between. This CDR3 region has 12 residues. Germline CDR1 and CDR2: SGHRS and YFSETQ. The CDR3 DNA is TGCGCCAGTGGACAGTTCAACTATGGCTACACCTTC. Residues: CASGQFNYGYTF.

A single count supports this clonotype. This sequence joins TRBV15 and TRBJ2-7; 7 bases align to TRBD1. This CDR3 region has 13 residues. V shed 6 bases, J shed 4 bases, and the junction held 6 bases outside the gene matches. Germline CDR1 and CDR2: LNHNV and YYDKDF (reference sequence). CDR3 nucleotides: TGTGCCACCAGTAAAACAGGGGTATACGAGCAGTACTTC. The encoded protein is CATSKTGVYEQYF. Combining the CDR3 with reference TRBV15 and TRBJ2-7 gives the whole variable domain DAMVIQNPRYQVTQFGKPVTLSCSQTLNHNVMYWYQQKSSQAPKLLFHYYDKDFNNEADTPDNFQSRRPNTSFCFLDIRSPGLGDTAMYLCATSKTGVYEQYFGPGTRLTVT.

The chain carries TRBV30 and TRBJ1-5; D uncertain. The CDR3 consists of 15 residues. The germline V and J ends were trimmed by 2 bases and 3 bases, with 14 bases remaining between them. The germline V gene has CDR1 GTSNPN and CDR2 SVGIG (reference sequence). The CDR3 sequence is CAWSRKGLLNQPQHF. CDR3 nucleotides: TGTGCCTGGAGTCGGAAGGGTTTACTCAATCAGCCCCAGCATTTT. Full variable domain (rest looked up from reference TRBV30 and TRBJ1-5): SQTIHQWPATLVQPVGSPLSLECTVEGTSNPNLYWYRQAAGRGLQLLFYSVGIGQISSEVPQNLSASRPQDRQFILSSKKLLLSDSGFYLCAWSRKGLLNQPQHFGDGTRLSIL.